What follows are 30 T cell receptor beta chains derived from one specimen sequenced in a study of cytomegalovirus exposure and HLA in healthy donors. Researchers ran the PCR with 60 Vbeta and 13 Jbeta primers. Data came from immunoSEQ multiplex PCR; TCRdb stores just in-frame clones and leaves some out. Of some 190,000 clones in the sample, 60% to 85% were seen once. The specimen sequenced was PBMCs. The receptors here all came from a man between 18 and 35 years old in good health and CMV-seronegative.

The chain uses TRBV7-6 and TRBJ2-7; 8 bases line up with TRBD1. Per germline, CDR1 SGHVS and CDR2 FNYEAQ. The J segment lost 4 bases and the V segment lost 5 bases, leaving 10 bases of the junction unmatched. This CDR3 is built from 15 residues. Here the CDR3 DNA reads TGTGCCAGCAGCCCAGGTCTTGGACAGGGTTACGAGCAGTACTTC. Its protein product is CASSPGLGQGYEQYF.

The chain employs TRBV6-4 and TRBJ2-1, with TRBD1 matching over 12 bases. This CDR3 has 15 amino acids. With V trimmed by 6 bases and J by 9 bases, 9 bases remained unmatched. CDR1 is MRHNA and CDR2 is SNTAGT in the germline V gene. The CDR3, as DNA: TGTGCCAGCAGCCCCGCGGGACAGGGGGCGGGTGAGCAGTTCTTC. Translating gives CASSPAGQGAGEQFF.

Concerning this clone itself: The junction departs from the called germline gene at one end, perhaps through a read error. The chain links TRBV7-7 to TRBJ2-1; 13 positions match TRBD2. CDR1 SSHAT and CDR2 FNYEAQ come from the germline V gene (reference sequence). The CDR3 spans 15 residues. DNA for the CDR3: TGTGCTAGCAGCCCTGGACTAGCGGGAGACAATGAGCAGTTCTTC. Its translation: CASSPGLAGDNEQFF.

The CDR3 spells CASSLAGPGGYTEAFF. The CDR3 nucleotides read TGTGCCAGCAGCTTGGCGGGGCCAGGGGGGTACACTGAAGCTTTCTTT. The chain recombines TRBV5-8 with TRBJ1-1; TRBD1 matches 7 bases. The CDR3 is made up of 16 amino acids. Per the germline V gene, CDR1 is SGHTS and CDR2 is YDEGEE. Trimming at V came to 0 bases and at J to 3 bases, leaving 8 bases not matched to a gene.

The chain joins TRBV30 to TRBJ2-7, with 11 bases fitting TRBD1. Unmatched junction bases numbered 4, after V lost 2 bases and J lost 1 base. Germline values: CDR1 GTSNPN, CDR2 SVGIG (reference sequence). The CDR3 has 15 amino acids. Here the CDR3 reads CAWSLGQGASYEQYF. In DNA form, the CDR3 reads TGTGCCTGGAGTTTAGGACAGGGGGCATCCTACGAGCAGTACTTC. The whole variable domain, remainder taken from reference TRBV30 and TRBJ2-7, is SQTIHQWPATLVQPVGSPLSLECTVEGTSNPNLYWYRQAAGRGLQLLFYSVGIGQISSEVPQNLSASRPQDRQFILSSKKLLLSDSGFYLCAWSLGQGASYEQYFGPGTRLTVT.

V is TRBV6-1 and J is TRBJ2-1, with D possibly TRBD1 on 6 matching bases. Germline CDR1 MNHNS, CDR2 SASEGT. The CDR3 runs to 14 residues. Trimming pared 4 bases from V and 6 bases from J, leaving 13 bases between. The CDR3 DNA sequence: TGTGCCAGCAGTGCGGACAGAGCACGCAATGAGCAGTTCTTC. Residues: CASSADRARNEQFF.

The V gene is TRBV27, the J gene TRBJ1-5; perhaps TRBD1 as D (5 bases). The V end lost 8 bases, the J end lost 5 bases, and 10 bases lay between the germline ends. Germline V gene lookup returns CDR1 MNHEY and CDR2 SMNVEV (reference sequence). The length of the CDR3 is 12 residues. CDR3 amino acids: CASRAGDQPQHF. CDR3 DNA sequence: TGTGCCAGCCGCGCGGGGGATCAGCCCCAGCATTTT.

J is TRBJ2-1 and V is TRBV7-3; weak D call: TRBD2 (6 bases). Germline CDR1 is SGHTA and CDR2 is FQGTGA. This CDR3 is built from 15 residues. V was pared by 2 bases and J by 0 bases, with 8 bases between. CDR3 residues: CASSLDGSSYNEQFF. CDR3 nucleotides: TGTGCCAGCAGCTTAGACGGGAGCTCCTACAATGAGCAGTTCTTC.

The chain recombines TRBV28 with TRBJ2-2; 9 positions match TRBD1. CDR1 MDHEN and CDR2 SYDVKM come from the germline V gene. The CDR3 is made up of 14 amino acids. J lost 8 bases, V lost 7 bases, and 8 bases had no gene match. The CDR3 nucleotides are TGTGCCAGCACCCAACAGGGGGCGCTTGGGGAGCTGTTTTTT. It encodes CASTQQGALGELFF.

The CDR3 protein is CAWRPGAIYEQYF. The CDR3 DNA is TGTGCCTGGAGGCCAGGGGCAATCTACGAGCAGTACTTC. The V gene is TRBV30, the J gene TRBJ2-7; perhaps TRBD1 as D (6 bases). The germline V gene encodes CDR1 GTSNPN and CDR2 SVGIG (reference sequence). The CDR3 contains 13 residues. Trimming pared 3 bases from V and 3 bases from J, leaving 12 bases between. The full variable domain, completed using reference TRBV30 and TRBJ2-7, is SQTIHQWPATLVQPVGSPLSLECTVEGTSNPNLYWYRQAAGRGLQLLFYSVGIGQISSEVPQNLSASRPQDRQFILSSKKLLLSDSGFYLCAWRPGAIYEQYFGPGTRLTVT.

The genes are TRBV5-1 and TRBJ2-3; 7 bases line up with TRBD2. Trimming took 0 bases from V and 4 from J; bases not matched to a gene: 5. This CDR3 has 15 amino acids. Germline CDR1 SGHRS, CDR2 YFSETQ. CDR3 bases: TGCGCCAGCAGCTTGGGGCCTAGCGGCGCAGATACGCAGTATTTT. Encoded protein: CASSLGPSGADTQYF.

The chain links TRBV7-2 to TRBJ2-1, with 15 bases matching TRBD2. V lost 6 bases, J lost 3 bases, and 12 bases stayed unmatched. Germline CDR1 is SGHTA and CDR2 is FQGNSA. CDR3 length: 19 amino acids. CDR3 in amino acids: CASSLRTSGGVGRYNEQFF. DNA of the CDR3: TGTGCCAGCAGTTTGAGGACTAGCGGGGGGGTGGGACGCTACAATGAGCAGTTCTTC. The full variable domain, with the rest looked up from reference TRBV7-2 and TRBJ2-1, is GAGVSQSPSNKVTEKGKDVELRCDPISGHTALYWYRQSLGQGLEFLIYFQGNSAPDKSGLPSDRFSAERTGGSVSTLTIQRTQQEDSAVYLCASSLRTSGGVGRYNEQFFGPGTRLTVL.

The chain combines TRBV7-8 with TRBJ2-6, with TRBD1 matching 9 bases. The junction had 8 bases not matched to a gene; V was cut back by 5 bases and J by 0 bases. CDR1 SGHVS and CDR2 FQNEAQ come from the germline V gene. This CDR3 contains 18 residues. For the CDR3, the DNA is TGTGCCAGCAGCCCGCGGGACAGGGCCTACTCTGGGGCCAACGTCCTGACTTTC. This translates into CASSPRDRAYSGANVLTF.

This sequence joins TRBV5-4 and TRBJ1-2; a possible D gene is TRBD1 (6 bases). The length of the CDR3 is 14 residues. CDR1 is SGHNT, CDR2 YYREEE, per germline (reference sequence). Trimming shortened V by 0 bases and J by 4 bases, and 10 bases separated the two germline ends. CDR3 nucleotides: TGTGCCAGCAGCTTGGCCGACAGGATCTATGGCTACACCTTC. Its protein is CASSLADRIYGYTF. The full variable domain, in which reference TRBV5-4 and TRBJ1-2 provide the parts outside the CDR3, is ETGVTQSPTHLIKTRGQQVTLRCSSQSGHNTVSWYQQALGQGPQFIFQYYREEENGRGNFPPRFSGLQFPNYSSELNVNALELDDSALYLCASSLADRIYGYTFGSGTRLTVV.

This clone has just a few counts. V and J are TRBV5-1 and TRBJ1-1; D is unresolved. CDR3 length: 13 residues. Trimming left V 5 bases short and J 4 bases short, with 12 bases between. The germline V gene encodes CDR1 SGHRS and CDR2 YFSETQ. The CDR3 sequence: CASRAPPGTEAFF. CDR3 DNA sequence: TGCGCCAGCAGAGCCCCGCCCGGCACTGAAGCTTTCTTT.

This chain uses TRBV6-5 with TRBJ1-2; 7 positions match TRBD1. The CDR3 consists of 15 residues. The J segment lost 3 bases and the V segment lost 10 bases, leaving 14 bases of the junction unmatched. CDR1 is MNHEY, CDR2 SVGAGI, per germline. The CDR3, as DNA: TGTGCCACCACCTCAACAGGGGAGAATTACTATGGCTACACCTTC. Translated: CATTSTGENYYGYTF.

The rearrangement uses TRBV27 and TRBJ2-7, with no clear D. Germline-derived CDR1 and CDR2 are MNHEY and SMNVEV (reference sequence). Trimming took off 4 bases at V and 1 base at J, with 11 bases between the two ends. CDR3 length equals 14 residues. This CDR3 is CASSSPSESYEQYF. CDR3 DNA: TGTGCCAGCAGTTCCCCCTCCGAGTCCTACGAGCAGTACTTC.

V usage is TRBV2 and J usage is TRBJ2-3; 7 nucleotides align to TRBD1. The CDR3 sequence is 14 residues long. Germline V gene sequence: CDR1 SNHLY, CDR2 FYNNEI. J was trimmed by 5 bases and V by 6 bases; bases with no gene match: 8. The CDR3 spells CASRYPSGGDTQYF. The CDR3 coding sequence is TGTGCCAGCAGGTACCCCTCAGGGGGAGATACGCAGTATTTT.

This sequence joins TRBV5-1 and TRBJ2-3; 9 bases match TRBD1. With V trimmed by 4 bases and J by 5 bases, 11 bases remained unmatched. CDR1 is SGHRS, CDR2 YFSETQ, per germline. The CDR3 totals 16 residues. The CDR3 region has the DNA TGCGCCAGCAGCCCAGCCGGGACAGGGATGGGAGATACGCAGTATTTT. Translation: CASSPAGTGMGDTQYF.

The chain links TRBV10-3 to TRBJ1-6; possible D gene TRBD1, 5 bases. The CDR3 extends over 16 amino acids. The V and J ends lost 2 bases and 9 bases respectively, with 17 bases between them. Germline CDR1 and CDR2: ENHRY and SYGVKD. The CDR3 region is CAISEAGGGAGSPLHF. CDR3 nucleotides: TGTGCCATCAGTGAGGCAGGTGGAGGGGCGGGTTCACCCCTCCACTTT.

This rearrangement joins TRBV29-1 to TRBJ1-2; a possible D gene is TRBD1 (5 bases). V was cut by 4 bases and J by 3 bases, with 15 bases left in between. Germline V gives CDR1 SQVTM, CDR2 ANQGSEA. This CDR3 contains 14 residues. The CDR3 loop reads CSVVWAGPDYGYTF. In DNA, the CDR3 is TGCAGCGTTGTTTGGGCAGGGCCGGACTATGGCTACACCTTC.

This clone was recorded a few times. The chain recombines TRBV30 with TRBJ2-7; 11 nucleotides align to TRBD2. Germline lookup yields CDR1 GTSNPN and CDR2 SVGIG (reference sequence). With V trimmed by 2 bases and J by 2 bases, 8 bases remained unmatched. The CDR3 is made up of 16 amino acids. The CDR3 coding sequence is TGTGCCTGGAGTAGCTCGGGGACTAGCGGTACCTACGAGCAGTACTTC. It specifies CAWSSSGTSGTYEQYF.

The count of this clone is one. This chain joins TRBV29-1 and TRBJ1-6, with a weak D call TRBD1 (6 bases). V dropped 4 bases and J dropped 3 bases, with 10 bases sitting between them. This CDR3 spans 14 amino acids. Germline loops: CDR1 SQVTM, CDR2 ANQGSEA. This CDR3 reads CSVAGQSYNSPLHF. The CDR3 DNA is TGCAGCGTTGCTGGACAGAGCTATAATTCACCCCTCCACTTT. The complete variable domain, with remaining parts taken from reference TRBV29-1 and TRBJ1-6, reads SAVISQKPSRDICQRGTSLTIQCQVDSQVTMMFWYRQQPGQSLTLIATANQGSEATYESGFVIDKFPISRPNLTFSTLTVSNMSPEDSSIYLCSVAGQSYNSPLHFGNGTRLTVT.

This clone has just one count. The chain couples TRBV27 to TRBJ2-3; TRBD2 aligns across 10 bases. CDR3 length: 15 residues. Germline V gene sequence: CDR1 MNHEY, CDR2 SMNVEV (reference sequence). V shed 8 bases, J shed 6 bases, and the junction held 11 bases outside the gene matches. CDR3 residues: CASRQGLAGADTQYF. In DNA, the CDR3 is TGTGCCAGCCGGCAGGGGCTAGCGGGGGCGGATACGCAGTATTTT.

The chain employs TRBV29-1 and TRBJ1-5; 7 nucleotides align to TRBD1. Germline V gene data show CDR1 as SQVTM and CDR2 as ANQGSEA. The CDR3 runs 13 residues. V lost 6 bases and J lost 6; bases outside the gene matches: 8. The CDR3 is CSVGGQKAQPQHF. CDR3 nucleotides: TGCAGCGTCGGGGGACAGAAAGCTCAGCCCCAGCATTTT.

Only a few counts were recorded for this clone. The V call is TRBV9, the J call TRBJ1-1, with D maybe TRBD1 (6 bases). V shed 0 bases and J shed 10 bases, with 19 bases lying between them. The germline gives CDR1 SGDLS, CDR2 YYNGEE. This CDR3 spans 15 amino acids. The CDR3 loop reads CASSVGDTQPSRAFF. In nucleotides, the CDR3 is TGTGCCAGCAGCGTAGGGGACACCCAACCTTCTAGAGCTTTCTTT.

This clone was seen a handful of times. The CDR3 here is CASSSLAGGIYEQYF. In nucleotides, the CDR3 is TGTGCCAGCAGCTCTCTAGCGGGGGGCATCTACGAGCAGTACTTC. The gene calls are TRBV5-4 and TRBJ2-5; TRBD2 matches 11 bases. Matching the DNA end better, TRBJ2-7 makes the J call doubtful. From germline, CDR1 is SGHNT and CDR2 YYREEE (reference sequence). CDR3 length equals 15 residues.

The rearrangement uses TRBV6-1 and TRBJ2-1; D is undetermined. There are 15 residues in the CDR3. The V end was cut by 6 bases, the J end by 1 base, with 13 bases between. Germline-derived CDR1 and CDR2 are MNHNS and SASEGT. The CDR3 nucleotides are TGTGCCAGCAGGAAGACCCAGCGTTCCTACAATGAGCAGTTCTTC. As protein: CASRKTQRSYNEQFF.

The chain uses TRBV6-1 and TRBJ1-2, with a possible D match to TRBD1 (6 bases). This CDR3 is 14 amino acids long. V lost 6 bases to trimming and J lost 4 bases, with 15 bases between them. CDR1 MNHNS and CDR2 SASEGT come from the germline V gene. CDR3 nucleotide sequence: TGTGCCAGCAGCCCGACAGGCGAAGGCTATGGCTACACCTTC. Amino acids: CASSPTGEGYGYTF.

CDR3 DNA: TGTGCTTGCAGGGGGCGCGGGGGGGATTCACCCCTCCACTTT. Its protein is CACRGRGGDSPLHF. The chain carries TRBV30 and TRBJ1-6; 8 bases line up with TRBD1. The CDR3 runs 14 residues. Germline V CDR1 and CDR2: GTSNPN, SVGIG (reference sequence). Supplemented by reference TRBV30 and TRBJ1-6, the full variable domain reads SQTIHQWPATLVQPVGSPLSLECTVEGTSNPNLYWYRQAAGRGLQLLFYSVGIGQISSEVPQNLSASRPQDRQFILSSKKLLLSDSGFYLCACRGRGGDSPLHFGNGTRLTVT.